The entry below gives a single T cell receptor beta chain sequence along with its context. Its antigen remains unknown. The sample belongs to a study of regulatory T cells in long-lasting Graves disease. Arm-PCR of CDR3 regions and iRepertoire HTBI primers were used to build TCR beta libraries. From the multiplex PCR reads, TCRdb called clonotypes with MiXCR, one entry per CDR3 protein. The sample has about 470,000 distinct CDR3 sequences, under 15% seen once. Notes on the study in general: Samples came from peripheral blood alone, without thyroid tissue.

Time point given: newly diagnosed GD, antithyroid drugs for less than 3 months. Following extraction of RNA from PBMCs, that RNA was used to make the TCR library. The CDR3 is made up of 16 amino acids. V was shortened by 3 bases and J by 7 bases, with 17 bases between the two germline ends. CDR1 and CDR2 from the germline V gene are SGDLS and YYNGEE. These data were likewise used in another study, on T cells in Graves' hyperthyroidism and ophthalmopathy.

The chain has TRBV9 and TRBJ1-6; possible D gene TRBD1, 6 bases. Here the sequenced sample was peripheral blood mononuclear cells (PBMCs), taken at new diagnosis, from a patient treated with antithyroid drugs. The TCR was taken from a woman aged 25 to 45 with Graves disease. In DNA form, the CDR3 reads TGTGCCAGCAGCGGAAGGGGGGGAGCGGAAAATTCACCCCTCCACTTT. It is translated as CASSGRGGAENSPLHF. Full variable domain (rest looked up from reference TRBV9 and TRBJ1-6): DSGVTQTPKHLITATGQRVTLRCSPRSGDLSVYWYQQSLDQGLQFLIQYYNGEERAKGNILERFSAQQFPDLHSELNLSSLELGDSALYFCASSGRGGAENSPLHFGNGTRLTVT.